The clone carrying this T cell receptor beta chain was found once. Per the original methods: The authors estimated nucleated cell counts from reference gene primer amplification. Libraries were prepared by immunoSEQ multiplex PCR; TCRdb keeps only in-frame clonotypes and omits some of them. The V and J calls and clone size come from that table; D and trimming were worked out from the DNA. In the table there are about 78,000 clones, more than 75% of which are singletons. The sample comes from a study of blood T cell repertoires in COVID-19. Study in general: There were acute and convalescent COVID-19 samples, and they came from the United States, Italy and Spain. The analysed material was cDNA or gDNA that came from T cells, B-cell-depleted T cells, or PBMCs.

The V gene end was trimmed by 0 bases and the J gene end by 4 bases; junction bases not matched to a gene: 9. This CDR3 is built from 18 residues. The germline CDR1 and CDR2 sequences are LNHNV and YYDKDF (reference sequence). The chain uses TRBV15 and TRBJ1-6, with TRBD1 matching over 7 bases. The clonotype comes from a woman aged 60-70 years with acute or convalescent COVID-19. The source material was peripheral blood. This CDR3 is CATSRDLHRGGYNSPLHF. Here the CDR3 DNA reads TGTGCCACCAGCAGAGATCTGCACAGGGGAGGATATAATTCACCCCTCCACTTT.